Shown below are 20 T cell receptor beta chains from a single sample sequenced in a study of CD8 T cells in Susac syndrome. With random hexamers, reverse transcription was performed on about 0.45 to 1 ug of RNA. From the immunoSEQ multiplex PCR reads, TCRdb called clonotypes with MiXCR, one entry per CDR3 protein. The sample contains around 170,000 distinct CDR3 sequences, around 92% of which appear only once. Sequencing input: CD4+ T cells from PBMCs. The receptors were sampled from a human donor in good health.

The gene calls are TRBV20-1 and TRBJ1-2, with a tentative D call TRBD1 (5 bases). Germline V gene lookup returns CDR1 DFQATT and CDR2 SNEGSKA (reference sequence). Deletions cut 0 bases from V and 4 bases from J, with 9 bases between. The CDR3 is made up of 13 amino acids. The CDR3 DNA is TGCAGTGCTAGAGAAGGACAAGGCTATGGCTACACCTTC. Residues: CSAREGQGYGYTF.

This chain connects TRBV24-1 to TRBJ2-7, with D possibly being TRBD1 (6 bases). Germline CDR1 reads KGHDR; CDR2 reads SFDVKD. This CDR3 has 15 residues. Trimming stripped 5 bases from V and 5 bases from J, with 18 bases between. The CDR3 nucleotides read TGTGCCACCAGTGGCCCCACAGGGTCTGGGAACGAGCAGTACTTC. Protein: CATSGPTGSGNEQYF.

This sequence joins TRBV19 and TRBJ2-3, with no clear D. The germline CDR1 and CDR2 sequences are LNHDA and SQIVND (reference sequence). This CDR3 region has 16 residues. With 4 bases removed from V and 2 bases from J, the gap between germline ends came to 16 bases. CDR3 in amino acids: CASSTGRIASTDTQYF. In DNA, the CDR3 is TGTGCCAGTAGTACCGGGCGCATAGCTTCCACAGATACGCAGTATTTT.

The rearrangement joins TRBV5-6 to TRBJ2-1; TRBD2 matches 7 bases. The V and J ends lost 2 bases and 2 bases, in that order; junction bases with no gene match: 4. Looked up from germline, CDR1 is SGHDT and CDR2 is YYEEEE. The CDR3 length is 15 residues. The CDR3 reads CASSFASGAYNEQFF. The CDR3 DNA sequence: TGTGCCAGCAGCTTTGCTAGCGGTGCCTACAATGAGCAGTTCTTC.

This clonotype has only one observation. The DNA of the CDR3 is TGCGCCAGCAGCTCGAACGAGGCTAATGAGCAGTTCTTC. Translating it yields CASSSNEANEQFF. J is TRBJ2-1 and V is TRBV5-1; D uncertain. Germline V gives CDR1 SGHRS, CDR2 YFSETQ. The V end lost 3 bases, the J end lost 7 bases, and 11 bases lay between the germline ends. The CDR3 is 13 amino acids.

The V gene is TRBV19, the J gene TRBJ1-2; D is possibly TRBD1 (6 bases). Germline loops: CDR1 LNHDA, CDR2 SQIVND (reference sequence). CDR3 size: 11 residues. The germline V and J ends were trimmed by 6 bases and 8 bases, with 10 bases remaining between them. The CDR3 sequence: CASRTGRGYTF. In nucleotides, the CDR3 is TGTGCCAGTAGAACAGGGCGAGGCTACACCTTC.

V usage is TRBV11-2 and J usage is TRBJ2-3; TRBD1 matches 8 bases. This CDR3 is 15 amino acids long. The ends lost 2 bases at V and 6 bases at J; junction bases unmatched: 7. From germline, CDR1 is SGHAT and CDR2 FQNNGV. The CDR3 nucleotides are TGTGCCAGCAGCTTATTGCCAGGGGGCGGGGATACGCAGTATTTT. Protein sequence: CASSLLPGGGDTQYF.

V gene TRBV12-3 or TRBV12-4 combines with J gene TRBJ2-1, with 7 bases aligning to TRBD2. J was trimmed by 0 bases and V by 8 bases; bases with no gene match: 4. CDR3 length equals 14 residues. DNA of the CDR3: TGTGCCAGCTCACTAGCGATCTCCTACAATGAGCAGTTCTTC. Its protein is CASSLAISYNEQFF.

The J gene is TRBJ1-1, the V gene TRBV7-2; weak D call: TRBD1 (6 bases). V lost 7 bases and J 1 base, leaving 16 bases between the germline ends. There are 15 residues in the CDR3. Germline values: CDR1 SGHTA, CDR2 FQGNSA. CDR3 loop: CASTLIQGRNTEAFF. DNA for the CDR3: TGTGCCAGCACCCTAATCCAGGGGAGGAACACTGAAGCTTTCTTT.

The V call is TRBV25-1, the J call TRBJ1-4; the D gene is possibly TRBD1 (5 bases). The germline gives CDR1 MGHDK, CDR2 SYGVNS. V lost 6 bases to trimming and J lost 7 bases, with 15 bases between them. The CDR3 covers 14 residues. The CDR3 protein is CASRPVGRAEKLFF. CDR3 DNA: TGTGCCAGCAGGCCCGTGGGGCGAGCTGAAAAACTGTTTTTT.

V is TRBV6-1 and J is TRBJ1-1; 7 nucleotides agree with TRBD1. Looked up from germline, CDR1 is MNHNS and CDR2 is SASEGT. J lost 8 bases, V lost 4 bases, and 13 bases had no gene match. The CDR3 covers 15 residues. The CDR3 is CASSARQRDRNEAFF. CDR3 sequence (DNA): TGTGCCAGCAGTGCTAGACAGAGGGACAGAAACGAAGCTTTCTTT.

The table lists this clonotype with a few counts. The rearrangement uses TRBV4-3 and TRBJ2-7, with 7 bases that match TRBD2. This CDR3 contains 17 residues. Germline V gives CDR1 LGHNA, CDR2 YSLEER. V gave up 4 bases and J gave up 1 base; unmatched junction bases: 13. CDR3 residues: CASSRGGSAGRSYEQYF. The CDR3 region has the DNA TGCGCCAGCAGCCGCGGAGGCTCAGCGGGGCGGTCCTACGAGCAGTACTTC.

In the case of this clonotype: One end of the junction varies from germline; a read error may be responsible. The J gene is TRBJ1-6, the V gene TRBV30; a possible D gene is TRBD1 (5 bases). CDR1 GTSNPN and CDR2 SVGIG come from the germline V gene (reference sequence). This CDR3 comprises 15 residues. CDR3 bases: TGTGCCTGGAGTGCGGGGGGGTCCTACAATTCACCCCTCCACTTT. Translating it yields CAWSAGGSYNSPLHF.

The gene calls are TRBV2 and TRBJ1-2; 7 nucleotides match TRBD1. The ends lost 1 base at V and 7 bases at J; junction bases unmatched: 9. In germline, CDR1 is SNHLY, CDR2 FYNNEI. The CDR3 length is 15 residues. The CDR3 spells CASSEDRTGLSGYTF. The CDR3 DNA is TGTGCCAGCAGTGAAGATCGGACAGGACTCTCTGGCTACACCTTC.

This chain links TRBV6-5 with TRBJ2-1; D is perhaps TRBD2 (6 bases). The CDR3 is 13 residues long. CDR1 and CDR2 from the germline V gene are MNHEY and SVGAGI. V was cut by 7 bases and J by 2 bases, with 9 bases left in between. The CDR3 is CASTGGTYNEQFF. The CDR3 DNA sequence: TGTGCCAGCACCGGGGGAACCTACAATGAGCAGTTCTTC.

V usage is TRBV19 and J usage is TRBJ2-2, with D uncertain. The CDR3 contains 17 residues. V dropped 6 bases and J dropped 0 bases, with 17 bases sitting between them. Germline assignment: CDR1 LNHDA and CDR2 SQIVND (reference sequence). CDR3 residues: CASRPTLDGSNTGELFF. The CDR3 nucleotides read TGTGCCAGTAGACCTACGTTGGACGGCTCGAACACCGGGGAGCTGTTTTTT.

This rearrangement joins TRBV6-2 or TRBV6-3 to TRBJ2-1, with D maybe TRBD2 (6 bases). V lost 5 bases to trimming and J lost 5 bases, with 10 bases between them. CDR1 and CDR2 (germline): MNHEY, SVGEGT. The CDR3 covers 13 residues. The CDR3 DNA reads TGTGCCAGCAGTAGGCGGGGTGACAATGAGCAGTTCTTC. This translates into CASSRRGDNEQFF.

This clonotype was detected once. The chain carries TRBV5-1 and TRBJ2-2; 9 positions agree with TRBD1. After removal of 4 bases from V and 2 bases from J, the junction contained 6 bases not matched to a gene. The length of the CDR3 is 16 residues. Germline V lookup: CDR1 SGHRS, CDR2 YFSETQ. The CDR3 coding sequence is TGCGCCAGCAGCGTGGGACAGGGAACCAACACCGGGGAGCTGTTTTTT. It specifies CASSVGQGTNTGELFF.

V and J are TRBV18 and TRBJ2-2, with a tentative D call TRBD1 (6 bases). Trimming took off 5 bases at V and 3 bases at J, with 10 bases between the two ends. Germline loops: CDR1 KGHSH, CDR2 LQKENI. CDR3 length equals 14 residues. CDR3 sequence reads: CASSSGTHTGELFF. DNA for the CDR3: TGTGCCAGCTCATCCGGGACACACACCGGGGAGCTGTTTTTT.

The CDR3 is CASSFNPGVNTEAFF. The CDR3 DNA reads TGCGCCAGCAGCTTCAATCCGGGGGTGAACACTGAAGCTTTCTTT. The V call is TRBV5-1, the J call TRBJ1-1; perhaps TRBD1 as D (5 bases). The CDR3 consists of 15 residues. Germline lookup yields CDR1 SGHRS and CDR2 YFSETQ. The V end lost 2 bases, the J end lost 0 bases, and 11 bases lay between the germline ends.